The 5 T cell receptor beta chains below come from one sample, sequenced in a study of a mutant IDH1 vaccine in newly diagnosed glioma. Some clones are missing from TCRdb's copy, which holds only in-frame ones; the method was immunoSEQ multiplex PCR. The sample shows more than 55,000 clones, 82% of them seen only once. Time point defined: week 5, during vaccination. With topical imiquimod, each dose of the vaccine consisted of 300 ug of mutant IDH1 20-mer peptide. Their specific antigens are unknown. This material consisted of PBMCs, taken from a glioma patient whose treatment included an IDH1 peptide vaccine. These receptors came from a woman younger than 30 with glioma. Some clones in this sample may be carry-over from other donors' samples.

The V call is TRBV2, the J call TRBJ2-3, with TRBD2 identical over 15 bases. V was pared by 4 bases and J by 4 bases, with 6 bases of the junction left unmatched. CDR1 SNHLY and CDR2 FYNNEI come from the germline V gene. The CDR3 sequence is 17 residues long. CDR3 nucleotides: TGTGCCAGCAGTGGGCGGACTAGCGGGGGGGAGGCAGATACGCAGTATTTT. This sequence encodes CASSGRTSGGEADTQYF. The variable domain in full, with the rest retrieved from reference TRBV2 and TRBJ2-3, is EPEVTQTPSHQVTQMGQEVILRCVPISNHLYFYWYRQILGQKVEFLVSFYNNEISEKSEIFDDQFSVERPDGSNFTLKIRSTKLEDSAMYFCASSGRTSGGEADTQYFGPGTRLTVL.

The CDR3 DNA reads as TGTGCCAGCAGTTACGGGGGAGCGAACAATCAGCCCCAGCATTTT. It translates to CASSYGGANNQPQHF. The chain is built from TRBV6-5 and TRBJ1-5, with D tentatively TRBD1 (5 bases). V lost 2 bases, J lost 3 bases, and 11 bases lay in between. The V gene's germline CDR1 is MNHEY and CDR2 SVGAGI. The CDR3 loop spans 15 amino acids.

The chain couples TRBV4-1 to TRBJ2-3, with D possibly matching TRBD2 (6 bases). The germline V gene has CDR1 MGHRA and CDR2 YSYEKL. V shed 0 bases and J shed 0 bases, with 13 bases lying between them. The CDR3 has 17 amino acids. CDR3 sequence reads: CASSQDDAGTSTDTQYF. The CDR3 coding sequence is TGCGCCAGCAGCCAAGACGACGCAGGGACTAGCACAGATACGCAGTATTTT.

This sequence joins TRBV7-9 and TRBJ1-5; D not certain. Germline CDR1 and CDR2: SEHNR and FQNEAQ (reference sequence). The ends were cut back, 3 bases at V and 7 bases at J, with 10 bases in the middle. The CDR3 is 13 residues long. Written as DNA, the CDR3 is TGTGCCAGCAGCTTGGGGTCCGGGCAGCCCCAGCATTTT. Protein: CASSLGSGQPQHF.

This clone was seen once. The chain joins TRBV9 to TRBJ2-1; the match to TRBD1 covers 11 bases. Germline CDR1 reads SGDLS; CDR2 reads YYNGEE. V lost 6 bases to trimming and J lost 9 bases; unmatched junction nucleotides: 11. This CDR3 region has 15 residues. CDR3 DNA sequence: TGTGCCAGCACCTCAGGGACAGGGGGGACGGGTGAGCAGTTCTTC. It is translated as CASTSGTGGTGEQFF.